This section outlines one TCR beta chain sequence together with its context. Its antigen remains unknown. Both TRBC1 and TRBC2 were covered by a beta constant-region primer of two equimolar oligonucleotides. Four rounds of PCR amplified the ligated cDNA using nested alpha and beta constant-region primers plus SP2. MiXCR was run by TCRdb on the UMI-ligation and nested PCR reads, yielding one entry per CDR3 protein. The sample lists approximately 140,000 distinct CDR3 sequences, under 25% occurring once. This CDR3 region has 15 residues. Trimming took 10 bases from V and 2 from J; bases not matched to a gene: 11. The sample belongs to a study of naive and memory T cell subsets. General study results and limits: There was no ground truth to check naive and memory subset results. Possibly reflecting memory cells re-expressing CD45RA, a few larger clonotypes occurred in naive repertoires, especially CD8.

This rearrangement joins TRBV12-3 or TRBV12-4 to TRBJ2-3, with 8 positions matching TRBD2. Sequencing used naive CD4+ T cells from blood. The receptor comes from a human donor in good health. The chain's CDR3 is CATLPRGVITDTQYF. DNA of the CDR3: TGTGCCACCCTCCCGCGGGGGGTTATCACAGATACGCAGTATTTT.